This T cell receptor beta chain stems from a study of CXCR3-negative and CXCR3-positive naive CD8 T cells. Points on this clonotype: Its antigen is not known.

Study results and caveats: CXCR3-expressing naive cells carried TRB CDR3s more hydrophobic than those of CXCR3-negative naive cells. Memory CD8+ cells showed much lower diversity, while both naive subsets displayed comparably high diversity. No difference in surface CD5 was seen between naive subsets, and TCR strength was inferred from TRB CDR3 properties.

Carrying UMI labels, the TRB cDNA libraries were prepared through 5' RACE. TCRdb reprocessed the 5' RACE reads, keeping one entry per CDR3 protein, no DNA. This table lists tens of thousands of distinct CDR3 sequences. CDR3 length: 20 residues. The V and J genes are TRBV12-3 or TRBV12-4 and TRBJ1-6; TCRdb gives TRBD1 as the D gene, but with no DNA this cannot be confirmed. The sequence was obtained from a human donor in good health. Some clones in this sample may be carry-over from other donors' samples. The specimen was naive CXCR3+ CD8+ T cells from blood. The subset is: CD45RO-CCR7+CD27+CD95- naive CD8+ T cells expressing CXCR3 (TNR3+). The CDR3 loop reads CASSLALGQGFAFGNSPLHF.